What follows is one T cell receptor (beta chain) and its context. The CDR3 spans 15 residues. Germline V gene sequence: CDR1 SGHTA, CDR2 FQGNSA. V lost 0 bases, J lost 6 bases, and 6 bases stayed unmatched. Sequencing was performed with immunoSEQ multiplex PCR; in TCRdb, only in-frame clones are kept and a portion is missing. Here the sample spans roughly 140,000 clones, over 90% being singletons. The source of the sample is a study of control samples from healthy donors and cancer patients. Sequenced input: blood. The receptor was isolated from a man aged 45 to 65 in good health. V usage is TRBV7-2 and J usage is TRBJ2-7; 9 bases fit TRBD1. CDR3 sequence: CASSLASGTGPEQYF. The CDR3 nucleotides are TGTGCCAGCAGCTTAGCATCCGGGACAGGGCCCGAGCAGTACTTC.